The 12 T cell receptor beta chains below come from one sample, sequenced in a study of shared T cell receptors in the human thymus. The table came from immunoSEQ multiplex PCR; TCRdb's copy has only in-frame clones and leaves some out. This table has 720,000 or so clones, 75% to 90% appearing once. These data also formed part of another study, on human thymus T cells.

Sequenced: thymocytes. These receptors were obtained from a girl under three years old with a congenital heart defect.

The CDR3, as DNA: TGTGCCAGTAGTACATGGACAGGGGAATTCTCTGAAGCTTTCTTT. Its translation: CASSTWTGEFSEAFF. The rearrangement uses TRBV19 and TRBJ1-1, with 9 positions matching TRBD1. There are 15 residues in the CDR3. V lost 4 bases to trimming and J lost 6 bases; unmatched junction nucleotides: 9. CDR1 is LNHDA, CDR2 SQIVND, per germline (reference sequence).

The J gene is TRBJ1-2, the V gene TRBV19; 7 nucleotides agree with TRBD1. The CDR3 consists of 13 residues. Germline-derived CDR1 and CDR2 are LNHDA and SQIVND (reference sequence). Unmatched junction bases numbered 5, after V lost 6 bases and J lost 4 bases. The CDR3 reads CASRGQRSYGYTF. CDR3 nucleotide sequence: TGTGCCAGTAGGGGACAGAGAAGCTATGGCTACACCTTC.

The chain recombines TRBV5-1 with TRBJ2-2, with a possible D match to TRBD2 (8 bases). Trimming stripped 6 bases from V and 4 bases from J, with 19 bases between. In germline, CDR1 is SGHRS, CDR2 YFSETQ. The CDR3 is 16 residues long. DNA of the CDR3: TGCGCCAGCAAGGGCGGGGGGACAGCCGTCACCGGGGAGCTGTTTTTT. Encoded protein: CASKGGGTAVTGELFF.

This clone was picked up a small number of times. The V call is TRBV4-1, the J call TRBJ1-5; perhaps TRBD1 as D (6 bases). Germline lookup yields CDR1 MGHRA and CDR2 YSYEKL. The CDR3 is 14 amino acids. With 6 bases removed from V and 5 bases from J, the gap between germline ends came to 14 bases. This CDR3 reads CASSPTSGDQPQHF. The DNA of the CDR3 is TGCGCCAGCAGTCCGACCTCAGGGGATCAGCCCCAGCATTTT.

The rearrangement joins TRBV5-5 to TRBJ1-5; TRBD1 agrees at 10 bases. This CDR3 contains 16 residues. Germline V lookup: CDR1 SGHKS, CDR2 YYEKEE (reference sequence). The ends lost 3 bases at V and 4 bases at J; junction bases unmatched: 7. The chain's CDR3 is CASSSALGQGNQPQHF. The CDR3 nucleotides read TGTGCCAGCAGCTCGGCCCTGGGACAGGGGAATCAGCCCCAGCATTTT. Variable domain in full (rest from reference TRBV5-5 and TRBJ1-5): DAGVTQSPTHLIKTRGQQVTLRCSPISGHKSVSWYQQVLGQGPQFIFQYYEKEERGRGNFPDRFSARQFPNYSSELNVNALLLGDSALYLCASSSALGQGNQPQHFGDGTRLSIL.

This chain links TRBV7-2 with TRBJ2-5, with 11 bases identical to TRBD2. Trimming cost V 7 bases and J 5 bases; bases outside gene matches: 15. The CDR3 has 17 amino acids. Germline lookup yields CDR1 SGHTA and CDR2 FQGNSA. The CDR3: CASTPRASGGNTETQYF. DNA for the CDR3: TGTGCCAGCACCCCAAGGGCTAGCGGGGGGAATACTGAGACCCAGTACTTC.

The CDR3 loop is CASSGGQGSYNEQFF. The CDR3 DNA sequence: TGCGCCAGCAGTGGTGGACAGGGCTCCTACAATGAGCAGTTCTTC. The gene calls are TRBV10-1 and TRBJ2-1; 8 bases map to TRBD1. Germline-derived CDR1 and CDR2 are WNHNN and SYGVQD (reference sequence). This CDR3 is 15 amino acids long. V trimming: 4 bases; J trimming: 0 bases; junction bases outside the gene matches: 2.

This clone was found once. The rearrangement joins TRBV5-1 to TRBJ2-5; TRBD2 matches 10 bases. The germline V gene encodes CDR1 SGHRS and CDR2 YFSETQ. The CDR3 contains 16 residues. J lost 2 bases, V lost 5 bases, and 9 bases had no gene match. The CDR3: CASRTAERGGQETQYF. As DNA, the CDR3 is TGCGCCAGCAGGACCGCAGAGCGGGGGGGACAAGAGACCCAGTACTTC. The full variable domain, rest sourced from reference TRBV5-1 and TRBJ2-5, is KAGVTQTPRYLIKTRGQQVTLSCSPISGHRSVSWYQQTPGQGLQFLFEYFSETQRNKGNFPGRFSGRQFSNSRSEMNVSTLELGDSALYLCASRTAERGGQETQYFGPGTRLLVL.

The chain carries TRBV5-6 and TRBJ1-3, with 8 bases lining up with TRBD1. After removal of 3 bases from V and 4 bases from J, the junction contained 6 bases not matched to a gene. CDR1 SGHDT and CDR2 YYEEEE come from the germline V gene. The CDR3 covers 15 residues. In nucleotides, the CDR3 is TGTGCCAGCAGCTCATCGGACAGGGACGGAAACACCATATATTTT. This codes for CASSSSDRDGNTIYF.

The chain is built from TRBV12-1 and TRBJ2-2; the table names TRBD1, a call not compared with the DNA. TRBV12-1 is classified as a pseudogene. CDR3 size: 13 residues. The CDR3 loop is CASSFARDGELFF. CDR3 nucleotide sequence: TGTGCCAGCAGCTTTGCCAGGGACGGGGAGCTGTTTTTT.

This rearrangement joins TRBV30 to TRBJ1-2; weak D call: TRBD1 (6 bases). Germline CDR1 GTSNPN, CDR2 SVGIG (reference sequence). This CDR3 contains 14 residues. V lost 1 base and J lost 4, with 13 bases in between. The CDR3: CAWSGPGHFYGYTF. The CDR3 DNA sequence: TGTGCCTGGAGTGGCCCGGGACACTTCTATGGCTACACCTTC.

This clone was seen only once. The CDR3 DNA reads as TGTGCCAGCAGCTTAGTGGAATTTGGTCGGGGGAGCAATCAGCCCCAGCATTTT. It is translated as CASSLVEFGRGSNQPQHF. The V and J genes are TRBV7-6 and TRBJ1-5, with D perhaps matching TRBD1 (5 bases). From germline, CDR1 is SGHVS and CDR2 FNYEAQ. The CDR3 has 18 residues. V dropped 1 base and J dropped 1 base, with 17 bases sitting between them.